A single sample is the source of the 8 T cell receptor beta chains below, sequenced in a study of cytomegalovirus exposure and HLA in healthy donors. PCR involved 60 Vbeta and 13 Jbeta primers. Libraries were prepared by immunoSEQ multiplex PCR; TCRdb keeps only in-frame clonotypes and omits some of them. The sample has 150,000 to 180,000 clones; over 65% are singletons. The sample was PBMCs. These receptors were taken from a woman in her thirties or forties in good health and CMV-seronegative.

This clone was seen a few times. Different DNA sequences within this sample yield the same CDR3. The CDR3: CASSLGANYGYTF. In nucleotides, the CDR3 is TGTGCCAGCAGTTTGGGAGCTAACTATGGCTACACCTTC. The chain combines TRBV27 with TRBJ1-2; the D is unclear. CDR1 and CDR2 (germline): MNHEY, SMNVEV (reference sequence). The CDR3 totals 13 residues. The V and J ends lost 3 bases and 0 bases respectively, with 5 bases between them.

This clone was counted a few times. The chain recombines TRBV6-1 with TRBJ2-1, with TRBD2 matching 8 bases. The CDR3 is made up of 15 amino acids. J lost 6 bases, V lost 7 bases, and 11 bases had no gene match. Germline V CDR1 and CDR2: MNHNS, SASEGT. The CDR3 loop reads CASTLAGIRGNEQFF. The CDR3 DNA reads TGTGCCAGCACTTTAGCGGGGATAAGGGGCAATGAGCAGTTCTTC.

A few counts support this clone. The V gene is TRBV6-4, the J gene TRBJ2-3, with 11 bases fitting TRBD1. Germline V gives CDR1 MRHNA, CDR2 SNTAGT. Trimming cost V 6 bases and J 2 bases; bases outside gene matches: 10. This CDR3 contains 17 residues. CDR3 nucleotide sequence: TGTGCCAGCAGCGAAGGGGACAGGGGGTTTTTCACAGATACGCAGTATTTT. It is translated as CASSEGDRGFFTDTQYF.

The chain employs TRBV2 and TRBJ2-7, with 13 bases aligning to TRBD2. The junction had 5 bases not matched to a gene; V was cut back by 2 bases and J by 7 bases. Germline CDR1 is SNHLY and CDR2 is FYNNEI. The CDR3 sequence is 15 residues long. Written as DNA, the CDR3 is TGTGCCAGCAGTGAAAGGGGACTAGCGGGGTGGGAGCAGTACTTC. This gives the protein CASSERGLAGWEQYF. The complete variable domain, with remaining parts taken from reference TRBV2 and TRBJ2-7, reads EPEVTQTPSHQVTQMGQEVILRCVPISNHLYFYWYRQILGQKVEFLVSFYNNEISEKSEIFDDQFSVERPDGSNFTLKIRSTKLEDSAMYFCASSERGLAGWEQYFGPGTRLTVT.

The chain combines TRBV6-1 with TRBJ1-1; perhaps TRBD1 as D (5 bases). CDR3 size: 13 residues. V was trimmed by 3 bases and J by 3 bases, leaving 8 bases between them. The germline V gene encodes CDR1 MNHNS and CDR2 SASEGT. The CDR3 region has the DNA TGTGCCAGCAGTGACCAGGGTGACACTGAAGCTTTCTTT. Protein product: CASSDQGDTEAFF.

V gene TRBV4-1 combines with J gene TRBJ2-1, with 12 bases identical to TRBD2. This CDR3 spans 14 amino acids. CDR1 is MGHRA and CDR2 is YSYEKL in the germline V gene. Trimming cost V 4 bases and J 7 bases; bases outside gene matches: 2. For the CDR3, the DNA is TGCGCCAGCAGCCCCGGGACTAGCGGGAATGAGCAGTTCTTC. Translated, it gives CASSPGTSGNEQFF.

The J gene is TRBJ2-5, the V gene TRBV6-5; 10 nucleotides agree with TRBD1. Germline V gives CDR1 MNHEY, CDR2 SVGAGI. This CDR3 has 15 amino acids. The trim removed 1 base at V and 5 bases at J, leaving 4 bases unmatched. CDR3 sequence (DNA): TGTGCCAGCAGTTACTTGACAGGGGGCTGGGAGACCCAGTACTTC. It translates to CASSYLTGGWETQYF.

The chain recombines TRBV6-1 with TRBJ1-1, with TRBD1 as a possible D gene (6 bases). Trimming cost V 8 bases and J 4 bases, with 8 bases left between them. CDR3 length equals 11 residues. Germline values: CDR1 MNHNS, CDR2 SASEGT. The DNA for the CDR3 is TGTGCCAGCGGCAGGGGCACTGAAGCTTTCTTT. This gives the protein CASGRGTEAFF.